The 28 T cell receptor beta chains in this list originate from one sample, sequenced in a study of blood T cell repertoires in COVID-19. Method: immunoSEQ multiplex PCR; TCRdb's copy keeps in-frame clones and lacks some. The sample yields fewer than 150,000 clones, more than 70% seen once. Material: peripheral blood. The source is a human donor in a cohort sampled during active COVID-19.

This chain links TRBV2 with TRBJ2-3; TRBD2 is a possible D gene (6 bases). V was cut by 7 bases and J by 4 bases, with 18 bases left in between. CDR1 is SNHLY, CDR2 FYNNEI, per germline. The CDR3 spans 15 residues. The CDR3 reads CASIWDSQASDTQYF. The CDR3 nucleotides are TGTGCCAGCATTTGGGACTCACAAGCTTCAGATACGCAGTATTTT.

CDR3 loop: CSATVTYEQYF. DNA of the CDR3: TGCAGTGCTACCGTTACCTACGAGCAGTACTTC. The rearrangement uses TRBV20-1 and TRBJ2-7; D is ambiguous. There are 11 residues in the CDR3. Looked up from germline, CDR1 is DFQATT and CDR2 is SNEGSKA (reference sequence). V was pared by 4 bases and J by 2 bases, with 6 bases between.

This sequence joins TRBV19 and TRBJ2-7; D might be TRBD1 (6 bases). This CDR3 is 17 amino acids long. V was clipped by 4 bases and J by 0 bases, with 19 bases between them. Germline-derived CDR1 and CDR2 are LNHDA and SQIVND (reference sequence). The CDR3 bases are TGTGCCAGTAGTAGAAGTAACAGGGTCGGTCGCTCCTACGAGCAGTACTTC. This gives the protein CASSRSNRVGRSYEQYF.

This chain joins TRBV7-9 and TRBJ1-4; perhaps TRBD1 as D (5 bases). Trimming pared 1 base from V and 7 bases from J, leaving 10 bases between. The germline V gene has CDR1 SEHNR and CDR2 FQNEAQ (reference sequence). The CDR3 extends over 14 amino acids. Here the CDR3 reads CASSLGGRAEKLFF. As DNA, the CDR3 is TGTGCCAGCAGCTTAGGGGGGAGGGCTGAAAAACTGTTTTTT.

The rearrangement joins TRBV30 to TRBJ1-6, with a possible D match to TRBD1 (5 bases). The CDR3 has 13 amino acids. Trimming removed 1 base at V and 13 bases at J, with 14 bases between. The germline V gene has CDR1 GTSNPN and CDR2 SVGIG (reference sequence). The CDR3 sequence is CAWSESWGTPLHF. Written as DNA, the CDR3 is TGTGCCTGGAGTGAGAGCTGGGGGACTCCCCTCCACTTT.

This chain links TRBV18 with TRBJ1-5, with 7 nucleotides matching TRBD1. V shed 5 bases, J shed 1 base, and the junction held 5 bases outside the gene matches. Germline V gene data show CDR1 as KGHSH and CDR2 as LQKENI. The CDR3 spans 15 residues. The CDR3 coding sequence is TGTGCCAGCTCAAGACAGGGAGGAAGCAATCAGCCCCAGCATTTT. Protein product: CASSRQGGSNQPQHF.

This sequence joins TRBV27 and TRBJ2-4, with 7 nucleotides matching TRBD2. Germline V gene sequence: CDR1 MNHEY, CDR2 SMNVEV (reference sequence). The CDR3 runs to 16 residues. V trimming: 6 bases; J trimming: 6 bases; junction bases outside the gene matches: 14. The DNA of the CDR3 is TGTGCCAGCAGGGCCCGGAGCGGGGTGGCCGTAAACATTCAGTACTTC. It translates to CASRARSGVAVNIQYF.

In DNA form, the CDR3 reads TGTGCCAGCAGCCAAGTGTCGGGAGATGAAAAACTGTTTTTT. This encodes CASSQVSGDEKLFF. The rearrangement uses TRBV4-2 and TRBJ1-4, with D hard to call. Germline V gene sequence: CDR1 LGHNA, CDR2 YNFKEQ. Between the trimmed V and J ends, which lost 1 base and 6 bases, there was a span of 9 bases. This CDR3 spans 14 amino acids.

J is TRBJ2-5 and V is TRBV30; perhaps TRBD1 as D (5 bases). V was trimmed by 2 bases and J by 4 bases, leaving 14 bases between them. In germline, CDR1 is GTSNPN, CDR2 SVGIG (reference sequence). This CDR3 comprises 14 residues. CDR3: CAWSPPPGRETQYF. The CDR3 region has the DNA TGTGCCTGGAGTCCTCCACCAGGGCGAGAGACCCAGTACTTC.

In DNA, the CDR3 is TGCGCCAGCAGCCGGGAAAAATGGGATTCACCCCTCCACTTT. Its protein is CASSREKWDSPLHF. The chain is built from TRBV5-1 and TRBJ1-6; D is ambiguous. The CDR3 is 14 amino acids. Germline V CDR1 and CDR2: SGHRS, YFSETQ. Deletions cut 4 bases from V and 8 bases from J, with 13 bases between.

CDR3 sequence reads: CASSTQGSGNYGYTF. For the CDR3, the DNA is TGTGCCAGCAGTACACAGGGAAGTGGTAACTATGGCTACACCTTC. The chain links TRBV6-5 to TRBJ1-2, with D maybe TRBD1 (6 bases). The germline CDR1 and CDR2 sequences are MNHEY and SVGAGI. The CDR3 loop spans 15 amino acids. The ends were cut back, 5 bases at V and 1 base at J, with 14 bases in the middle.

V is TRBV2 and J is TRBJ1-1; a weak D match, TRBD1 (5 bases). The CDR3 is 12 residues long. V lost 7 bases and J 9 bases, leaving 15 bases between the germline ends. Germline assignment: CDR1 SNHLY and CDR2 FYNNEI. The CDR3 DNA reads as TGTGCCAGCAACAGGCCACCACTGAAAGCTTTCTTT. Residues: CASNRPPLKAFF.

The CDR3, as DNA: TGTGCCAGCTCACCAGGGGGAGGTGATGAAAAACTGTTTTTT. Protein sequence: CASSPGGGDEKLFF. The V and J genes are TRBV18 and TRBJ1-4; perhaps TRBD1 as D (5 bases). Germline V gene sequence: CDR1 KGHSH, CDR2 LQKENI. There are 14 residues in the CDR3. The ends were cut back, 2 bases at V and 6 bases at J, with 10 bases in the middle. Based on the CDR3 plus reference TRBV18 and TRBJ1-4, the full variable domain is NAGVMQNPRHLVRRRGQEARLRCSPMKGHSHVYWYRQLPEEGLKFMVYLQKENIIDESGMPKERFSAEFPKEGPSILRIQQVVRGDSAAYFCASSPGGGDEKLFFGSGTQLSVL.

CDR3 in DNA: TGTGCCACCGGGACTTTCCAAGAGACCCAGTACTTC. Protein product: CATGTFQETQYF. The chain employs TRBV27 and TRBJ2-5, with D possibly TRBD2 on 6 matching bases. V dropped 10 bases and J dropped 1 base, with 10 bases sitting between them. CDR3 length equals 12 residues. The V gene's germline CDR1 is MNHEY and CDR2 SMNVEV (reference sequence).

This chain uses TRBV5-6 with TRBJ2-5, with D possibly being TRBD1 (6 bases). Trimming took off 4 bases at V and 2 bases at J, with 9 bases between the two ends. Germline CDR1 reads SGHDT; CDR2 reads YYEEEE. This CDR3 is 13 amino acids long. CDR3 residues: CASSKDSQETQYF. The CDR3 DNA sequence: TGTGCCAGCAGCAAGGACAGTCAAGAGACCCAGTACTTC.

The chain joins TRBV7-8 to TRBJ1-2; 8 nucleotides align to TRBD1. V was pared by 5 bases and J by 2 bases, with 4 bases of the junction left unmatched. The CDR3 length is 14 residues. The germline V gene has CDR1 SGHVS and CDR2 FQNEAQ. The CDR3 spells CASSGDRGNYGYTF. The CDR3 bases are TGTGCCAGCAGCGGAGACAGGGGAAACTATGGCTACACCTTC.

This chain connects TRBV10-3 to TRBJ2-5; 8 bases align to TRBD2. Trimming took 3 bases from V and 4 from J; bases not matched to a gene: 4. Germline V lookup: CDR1 ENHRY, CDR2 SYGVKD. CDR3 length equals 14 residues. The DNA for the CDR3 is TGTGCCATCAGTGATGGAGCGGGGGCAGAGACCCAGTACTTC. Translation gives CAISDGAGAETQYF.

V and J are TRBV9 and TRBJ2-3; D is possibly TRBD1 (6 bases). The CDR3 extends over 16 amino acids. Trimming cost V 1 base and J 3 bases, with 15 bases left between them. The V gene's germline CDR1 is SGDLS and CDR2 YYNGEE. CDR3 sequence (DNA): TGTGCCAGCAGCGTAACAGGGAAAGGGATGACAGATACGCAGTATTTT. This encodes CASSVTGKGMTDTQYF.

The gene calls are TRBV9 and TRBJ2-1, with 9 bases lining up with TRBD1. The germline V gene encodes CDR1 SGDLS and CDR2 YYNGEE. J was trimmed by 8 bases and V by 0 bases; bases with no gene match: 6. This CDR3 contains 15 residues. CDR3 protein: CASSVVNRGLDEQFF. The CDR3 DNA is TGTGCCAGCAGCGTAGTCAACAGGGGGCTCGATGAGCAGTTCTTC.

The chain employs TRBV5-4 and TRBJ2-2; 7 bases align to TRBD2. The CDR3 loop spans 15 amino acids. Trimming cost V 0 bases and J 5 bases; bases outside gene matches: 4. The germline CDR1 and CDR2 sequences are SGHNT and YYREEE (reference sequence). CDR3: CASSLEGLKTGELFF. The CDR3 DNA reads as TGTGCCAGCAGCTTGGAGGGACTAAAAACCGGGGAGCTGTTTTTT.

This clone turned up a few times. The chain employs TRBV6-5 and TRBJ1-6; no reliable D call. V was trimmed by 5 bases and J by 8 bases, leaving 13 bases between them. CDR1 is MNHEY, CDR2 SVGAGI, per germline. This CDR3 is 14 amino acids long. This CDR3 is CASSLSVRDSPLHF. CDR3 DNA sequence: TGTGCCAGCAGTCTTTCTGTGAGGGATTCACCCCTCCACTTT.

V gene TRBV18 combines with J gene TRBJ2-6, with no clear D. Trimming cost V 0 bases and J 0 bases, with 3 bases left between them. The germline CDR1 and CDR2 sequences are KGHSH and LQKENI. The CDR3 is made up of 15 amino acids. For the CDR3, the DNA is TGTGCCAGCTCACCACCCTTCTCTGGGGCCAACGTCCTGACTTTC. This gives the protein CASSPPFSGANVLTF.

V is TRBV28 and J is TRBJ2-3; 14 bases map to TRBD2. The germline gives CDR1 MDHEN, CDR2 SYDVKM. Trimming cost V 6 bases and J 0 bases; bases outside gene matches: 5. The length of the CDR3 is 17 residues. In DNA form, the CDR3 reads TGTGCCAGCAGCTCCAGGACTAGCGGGGGGAGCACAGATACGCAGTATTTT. Protein product: CASSSRTSGGSTDTQYF.

This chain joins TRBV30 and TRBJ1-3; 7 bases match TRBD1. CDR3 size: 15 residues. V shed 2 bases, J shed 1 base, and the junction held 5 bases outside the gene matches. Germline V gene sequence: CDR1 GTSNPN, CDR2 SVGIG (reference sequence). CDR3 in amino acids: CAWSFNRGSGNTIYF. CDR3 bases: TGTGCCTGGAGTTTTAACAGGGGATCTGGAAACACCATATATTTT.

This clone was recorded once. The gene calls are TRBV7-6 and TRBJ2-3, with TRBD1 matching over 9 bases. The CDR3 runs to 16 residues. Per the germline V gene, CDR1 is SGHVS and CDR2 is FNYEAQ. V trimming: 5 bases; J trimming: 2 bases; junction bases outside the gene matches: 8. CDR3 residues: CASSAQGALVTDTQYF. CDR3 DNA sequence: TGTGCCAGCAGCGCACAGGGGGCGTTGGTCACAGATACGCAGTATTTT. The variable domain in full, completed from reference TRBV7-6 and TRBJ2-3, reads GAGVSQSPRYKVTKRGQDVALRCDPISGHVSLYWYRQALGQGPEFLTYFNYEAQQDKSGLPNDRFSAERPEGSISTLTIQRTEQRDSAMYRCASSAQGALVTDTQYFGPGTRLTVL.

The chain joins TRBV6-2 or TRBV6-3 to TRBJ2-5; TRBD1 aligns across 7 bases. The V gene end was trimmed by 5 bases and the J gene end by 5 bases; junction bases not matched to a gene: 17. Germline V gene lookup returns CDR1 MNHEY and CDR2 SVGEGT. The CDR3 covers 17 residues. The CDR3 DNA sequence: TGTGCCAGCAGTACGGGGCACGGACAGGCTTTTTGGGAGACCCAGTACTTC. It specifies CASSTGHGQAFWETQYF.

This sequence joins TRBV3-1 (or the pseudogene TRBV3-2) and TRBJ2-5; TRBD1 agrees at 7 bases. J lost 4 bases, V lost 3 bases, and 5 bases had no gene match. The CDR3 length is 14 residues. CDR1 LGHDT and CDR2 YNNKEL come from the germline V gene (reference sequence). The CDR3 nucleotides read TGTGCCAGCAGCCACCCGACAGGGACAGAGACCCAGTACTTC. Protein product: CASSHPTGTETQYF.

The V gene is TRBV7-2, the J gene TRBJ2-7; 11 bases are a match to TRBD1. Germline V lookup: CDR1 SGHTA, CDR2 FQGNSA. The length of the CDR3 is 16 residues. Losses at the gene ends were 5 bases for V and 5 bases for J; bases not matched to a gene: 11. CDR3 residues: CASSAASGTGGHEQYF. CDR3 in DNA: TGTGCCAGCAGCGCAGCGTCCGGGACAGGGGGTCACGAGCAGTACTTC.